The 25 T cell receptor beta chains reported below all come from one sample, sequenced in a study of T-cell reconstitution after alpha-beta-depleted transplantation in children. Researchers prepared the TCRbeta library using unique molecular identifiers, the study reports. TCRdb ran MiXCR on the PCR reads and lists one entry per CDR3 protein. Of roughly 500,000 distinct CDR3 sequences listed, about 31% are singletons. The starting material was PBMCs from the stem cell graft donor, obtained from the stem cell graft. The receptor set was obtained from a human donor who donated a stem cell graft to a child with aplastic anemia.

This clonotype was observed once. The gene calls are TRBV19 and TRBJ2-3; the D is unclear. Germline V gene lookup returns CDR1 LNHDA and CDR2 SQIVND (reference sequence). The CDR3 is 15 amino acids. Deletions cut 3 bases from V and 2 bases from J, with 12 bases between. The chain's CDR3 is CASSMGLQYTDTQYF. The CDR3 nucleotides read TGTGCCAGTAGTATGGGTCTGCAGTACACAGATACGCAGTATTTT.

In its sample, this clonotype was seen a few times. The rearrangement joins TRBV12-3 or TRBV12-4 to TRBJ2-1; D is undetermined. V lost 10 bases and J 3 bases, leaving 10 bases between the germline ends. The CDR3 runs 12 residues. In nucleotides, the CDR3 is TGTGCCACAGGTTCTAACTACAATGAGCAGTTCTTC. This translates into CATGSNYNEQFF.

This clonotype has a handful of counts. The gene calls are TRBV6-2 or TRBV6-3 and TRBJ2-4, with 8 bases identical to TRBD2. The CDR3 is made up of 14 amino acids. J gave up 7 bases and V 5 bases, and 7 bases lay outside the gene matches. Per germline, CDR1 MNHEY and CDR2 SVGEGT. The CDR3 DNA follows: TGTGCCAGCAGTCGGGGGGGACGGCAGAACATTCAGTACTTC. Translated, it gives CASSRGGRQNIQYF.

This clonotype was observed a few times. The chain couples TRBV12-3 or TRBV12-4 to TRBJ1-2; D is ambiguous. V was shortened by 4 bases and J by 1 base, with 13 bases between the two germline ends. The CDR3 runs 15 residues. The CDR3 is CASSSMRVGNYGYTF. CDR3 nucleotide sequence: TGTGCCAGCAGTTCGATGCGAGTGGGTAACTATGGCTACACCTTC.

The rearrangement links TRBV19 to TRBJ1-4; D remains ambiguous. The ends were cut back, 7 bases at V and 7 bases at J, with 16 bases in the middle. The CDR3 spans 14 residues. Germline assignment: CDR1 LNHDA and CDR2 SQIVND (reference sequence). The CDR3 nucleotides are TGTGCCAGTACTACATCAAATTCGGGTGAAAAACTGTTTTTT. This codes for CASTTSNSGEKLFF.

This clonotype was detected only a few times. The CDR3 protein is CASSVASVNTGELFF. The CDR3 DNA sequence: TGTGCCAGCAGCGTAGCTAGCGTGAACACCGGGGAGCTGTTTTTT. This chain links TRBV9 with TRBJ2-2, with D possibly being TRBD2 (6 bases). This CDR3 spans 15 amino acids. Trimming removed 0 bases from V and 1 base from J, with 7 bases in between. Germline CDR1 is SGDLS and CDR2 is YYNGEE.

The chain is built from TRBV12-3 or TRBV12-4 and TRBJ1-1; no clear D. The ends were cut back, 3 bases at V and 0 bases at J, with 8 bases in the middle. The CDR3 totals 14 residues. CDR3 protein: CASSFRVLNTEAFF. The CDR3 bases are TGTGCCAGCAGTTTTCGTGTACTGAACACTGAAGCTTTCTTT.

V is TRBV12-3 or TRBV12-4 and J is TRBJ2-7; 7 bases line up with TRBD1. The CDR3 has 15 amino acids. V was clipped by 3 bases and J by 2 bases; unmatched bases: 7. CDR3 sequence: CASSFVGTETYEQYF. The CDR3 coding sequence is TGTGCCAGCAGTTTTGTCGGGACAGAAACCTACGAGCAGTACTTC.

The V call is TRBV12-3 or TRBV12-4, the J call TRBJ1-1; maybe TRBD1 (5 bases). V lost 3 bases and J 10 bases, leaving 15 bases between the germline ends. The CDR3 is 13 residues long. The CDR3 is CASSLGSQVGAFF. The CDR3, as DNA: TGTGCCAGCAGTTTGGGGTCACAGGTGGGAGCTTTCTTT.

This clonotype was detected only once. The CDR3 coding sequence is TGCGCCACCCGAGCGGGAGAGGCCACAGATACGCAGTATTTT. Translated: CATRAGEATDTQYF. The chain links TRBV5-1 to TRBJ2-3; 8 positions agree with TRBD2. The CDR3 loop spans 14 amino acids. With 9 bases clipped from V and 2 bases from J, the junction kept 8 bases outside the gene matches. Per germline, CDR1 SGHRS and CDR2 YFSETQ.

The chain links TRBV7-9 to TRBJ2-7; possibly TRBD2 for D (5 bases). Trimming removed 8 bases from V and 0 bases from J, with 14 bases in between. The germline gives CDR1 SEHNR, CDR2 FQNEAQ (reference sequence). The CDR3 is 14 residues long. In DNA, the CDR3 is TGTGCCAGCGCCCTTATAGCGCTCTCCTACGAGCAGTACTTC. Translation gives CASALIALSYEQYF.

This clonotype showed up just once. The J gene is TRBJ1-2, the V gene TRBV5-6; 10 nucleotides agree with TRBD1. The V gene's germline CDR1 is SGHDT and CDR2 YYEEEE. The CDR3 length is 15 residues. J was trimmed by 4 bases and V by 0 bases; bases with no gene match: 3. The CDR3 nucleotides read TGTGCCAGCAGCTTGGCCCGGACAGGGGGCTATGGCTACACCTTC. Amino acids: CASSLARTGGYGYTF.

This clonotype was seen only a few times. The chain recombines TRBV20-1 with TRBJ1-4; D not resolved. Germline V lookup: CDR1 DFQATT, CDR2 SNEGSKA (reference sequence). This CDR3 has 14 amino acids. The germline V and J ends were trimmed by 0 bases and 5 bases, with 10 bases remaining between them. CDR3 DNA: TGCAGTGCTAGAGATCCGTCAGGAAATGAAAAACTGTTTTTT. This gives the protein CSARDPSGNEKLFF.

For the CDR3, the DNA is TGCAGTGCTAGCATGGGTCGAGGCACATTCTACGAGCAGTACTTC. Translated, it gives CSASMGRGTFYEQYF. This rearrangement joins TRBV20-1 to TRBJ2-7; D uncertain. V shed 3 bases and J shed 3 bases, with 18 bases lying between them. Germline-derived CDR1 and CDR2 are DFQATT and SNEGSKA (reference sequence). The CDR3 length is 15 residues.

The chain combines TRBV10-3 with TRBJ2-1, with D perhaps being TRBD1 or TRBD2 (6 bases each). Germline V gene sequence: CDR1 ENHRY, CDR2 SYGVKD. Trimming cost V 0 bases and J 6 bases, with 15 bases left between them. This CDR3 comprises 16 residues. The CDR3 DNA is TGTGCCATCAGTGAGTCGCCGGGGGCTGCGGTCAATGAGCAGTTCTTC. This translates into CAISESPGAAVNEQFF.

This CDR3 is CASSFRETEAFF. CDR3 DNA: TGTGCCAGCAGTTTTAGGGAGACTGAAGCTTTCTTT. This chain connects TRBV12-3 or TRBV12-4 to TRBJ1-1; D not resolved. Between the trimmed V and J ends, which lost 3 bases and 5 bases, there was a span of 7 bases. The CDR3 spans 12 residues.

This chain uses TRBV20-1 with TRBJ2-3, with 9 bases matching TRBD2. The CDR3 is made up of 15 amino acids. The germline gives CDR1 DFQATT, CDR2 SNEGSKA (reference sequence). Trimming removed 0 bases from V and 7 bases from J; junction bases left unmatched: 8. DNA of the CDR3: TGCAGTGCTAGAGAGGGTAGCGGGAGTATGTATACGCAGTATTTT. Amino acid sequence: CSAREGSGSMYTQYF.

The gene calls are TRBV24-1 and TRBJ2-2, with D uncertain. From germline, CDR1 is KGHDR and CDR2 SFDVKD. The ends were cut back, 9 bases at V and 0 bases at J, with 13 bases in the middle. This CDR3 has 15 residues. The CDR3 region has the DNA TGTGCCACCGGTACCGGACGGGCGAACACCGGGGAGCTGTTTTTT. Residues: CATGTGRANTGELFF.

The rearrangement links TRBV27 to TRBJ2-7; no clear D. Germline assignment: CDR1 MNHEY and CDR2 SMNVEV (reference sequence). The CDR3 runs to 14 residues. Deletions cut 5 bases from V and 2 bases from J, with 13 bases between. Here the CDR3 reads CASSLGQRTYEQYF. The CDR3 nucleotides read TGTGCCAGCAGTCTCGGGCAGAGGACCTACGAGCAGTACTTC.

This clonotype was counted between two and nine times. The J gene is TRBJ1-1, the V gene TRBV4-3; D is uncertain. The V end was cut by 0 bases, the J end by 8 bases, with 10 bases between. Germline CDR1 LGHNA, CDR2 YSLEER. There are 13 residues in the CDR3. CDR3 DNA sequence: TGCGCCAGCAGCCAAGATAGGAACAGAGAAGCTTTCTTT. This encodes CASSQDRNREAFF.

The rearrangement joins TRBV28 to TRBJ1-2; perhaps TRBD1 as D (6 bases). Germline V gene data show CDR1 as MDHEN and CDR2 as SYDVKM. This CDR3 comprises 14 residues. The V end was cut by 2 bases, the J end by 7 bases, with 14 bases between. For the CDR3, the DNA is TGTGCCAGCAGTTTACAGTCCGGGGGGCTTGGCTACACCTTC. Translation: CASSLQSGGLGYTF.

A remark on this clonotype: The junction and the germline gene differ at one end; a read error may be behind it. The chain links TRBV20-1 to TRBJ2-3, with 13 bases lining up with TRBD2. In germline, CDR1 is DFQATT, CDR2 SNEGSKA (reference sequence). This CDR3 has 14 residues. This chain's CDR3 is CSARTSGSTDTRYF. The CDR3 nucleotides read TGCAGTGCTCGGACTAGCGGGAGCACAGATACGCGGTATTTT.

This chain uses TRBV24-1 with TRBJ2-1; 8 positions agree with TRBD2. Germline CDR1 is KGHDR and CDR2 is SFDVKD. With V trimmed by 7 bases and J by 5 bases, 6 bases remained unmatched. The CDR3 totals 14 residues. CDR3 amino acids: CATRGSGANNEQFF. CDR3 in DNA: TGTGCCACCAGGGGTAGCGGGGCAAACAATGAGCAGTTCTTC.

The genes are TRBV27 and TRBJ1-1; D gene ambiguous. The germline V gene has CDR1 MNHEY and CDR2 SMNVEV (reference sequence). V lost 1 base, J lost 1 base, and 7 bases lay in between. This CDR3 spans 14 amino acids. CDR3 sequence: CASSLYKGNTEAFF. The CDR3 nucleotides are TGTGCCAGCAGTTTATACAAGGGGAACACTGAAGCTTTCTTT.

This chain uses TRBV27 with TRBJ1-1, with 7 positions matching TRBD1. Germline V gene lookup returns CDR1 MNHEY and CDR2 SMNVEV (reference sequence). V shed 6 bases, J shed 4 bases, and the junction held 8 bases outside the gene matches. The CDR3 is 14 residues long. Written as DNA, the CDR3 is TGTGCCAGCAGCCGAGGGGGCTCGAGCACTGAAGCTTTCTTT. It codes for CASSRGGSSTEAFF.